A single sample is the source of the 28 T cell receptor beta chains below, sequenced in a study of cytomegalovirus exposure and HLA in healthy donors. Primers included in the PCR were 60 Vbeta and 13 Jbeta primers. TCRdb's table, derived via immunoSEQ multiplex PCR, lists solely in-frame clones and lacks some. The table records about 170,000 clones, about 85% of them present only once. The sample taken for sequencing was PBMCs. These receptors were taken from a man aged 25-45 years in good health and CMV-seropositive.

Concerning this clone itself: At one of its ends the junction is not consistent with the germline gene, which may arise from a read error. The chain joins TRBV7-9 to TRBJ1-2; TRBD1 aligns across 8 bases. Germline V gives CDR1 SEHNR, CDR2 FQNEAQ (reference sequence). The CDR3 contains 14 residues. CDR3 in DNA: TGTTCCAGCAGCAACCCAGGGGGGACAGGAGGCTACACCTTC. Translated, it gives CSSSNPGGTGGYTF.

The sample holds one count of this clone. V and J are TRBV11-3 and TRBJ1-1; no clear D gene. V lost 0 bases, J lost 0 bases, and 5 bases lay in between. Per the germline V gene, CDR1 is SGHNT and CDR2 is YENEEA. The CDR3 contains 14 residues. In DNA form, the CDR3 reads TGTGCCAGCAGCTTAGAGGGCGTGAACACTGAAGCTTTCTTT. This encodes CASSLEGVNTEAFF.

The chain is built from TRBV6-1 and TRBJ2-5, with 10 nucleotides matching TRBD1. Matching the DNA end better, TRBJ2-7 makes the J call doubtful. The CDR3 contains 14 residues. Per the germline V gene, CDR1 is MNHNS and CDR2 is SASEGT. CDR3 nucleotide sequence: TGTGCCAGCAAAGAGGGGACAGGGGCCTACGAGCAGTACTTC. The encoded protein is CASKEGTGAYEQYF.

The chain couples TRBV4-2 to TRBJ1-3; D is ambiguous. This CDR3 has 16 amino acids. Trimming took off 2 bases at V and 0 bases at J, with 11 bases between the two ends. From germline, CDR1 is LGHNA and CDR2 YNFKEQ. Here the CDR3 reads CASSQPDGSSGNTIYF. CDR3 nucleotides: TGTGCCAGCAGCCAACCTGACGGGAGCTCTGGAAACACCATATATTTT.

This clone has a handful of counts. The V and J genes are TRBV14 and TRBJ2-2; 8 positions match TRBD2. Germline V gene sequence: CDR1 SGHDN, CDR2 FVKESK. The CDR3 spans 16 residues. The junction had 5 bases not matched to a gene; V was cut back by 0 bases and J by 5 bases. DNA for the CDR3: TGTGCCAGCAGCCAAGAGGTCGGGGGGGTAACCGGGGAGCTGTTTTTT. Translating gives CASSQEVGGVTGELFF.

The chain is built from TRBV11-2 and TRBJ1-2, with D unclear. The CDR3 sequence is 15 residues long. Germline CDR1 SGHAT, CDR2 FQNNGV. Trimming removed 0 bases from V and 6 bases from J, with 14 bases in between. CDR3 bases: TGTGCCAGCAGCTTAGAGGCCAGGCCAACGGATGGCTACACCTTC. Protein product: CASSLEARPTDGYTF.

The chain links TRBV19 to TRBJ2-1; 7 nucleotides align to TRBD2. With V trimmed by 7 bases and J by 6 bases, 9 bases remained unmatched. Germline CDR1 reads LNHDA; CDR2 reads SQIVND (reference sequence). CDR3 length: 14 amino acids. CDR3 loop: CASKLAGEGNEQFF. The CDR3 DNA sequence: TGTGCCAGTAAGTTGGCGGGAGAGGGCAATGAGCAGTTCTTC.

The J gene is TRBJ2-5, the V gene TRBV6-5; 10 bases line up with TRBD2. The CDR3 sequence is 15 residues long. V lost 4 bases and J lost 3; bases outside the gene matches: 5. Germline V gives CDR1 MNHEY, CDR2 SVGAGI. The CDR3 nucleotides are TGTGCCAGCAGTTCCTGGACTAGCGGAGAAGAGACCCAGTACTTC. This translates into CASSSWTSGEETQYF.

This rearrangement joins TRBV11-2 to TRBJ2-3, with D possibly matching TRBD2 (6 bases). Germline CDR1 is SGHAT and CDR2 is FQNNGV. The ends were cut back, 7 bases at V and 4 bases at J, with 18 bases in the middle. The CDR3 covers 15 residues. CDR3 sequence: CASIGTPVRADTQYF. CDR3 bases: TGTGCCAGCATTGGGACTCCCGTCAGGGCAGATACGCAGTATTTT.

The chain recombines TRBV7-3 with TRBJ2-2; 11 nucleotides match TRBD2. Trimming took 3 bases from V and 7 from J; bases not matched to a gene: 4. This CDR3 is 15 amino acids long. Germline V lookup: CDR1 SGHTA, CDR2 FQGTGA. Here the CDR3 reads CASSLGLAASGELFF. CDR3 coding DNA: TGTGCCAGCAGCTTGGGACTAGCGGCGAGCGGGGAGCTGTTTTTT.

The gene calls are TRBV5-4 and TRBJ2-5, with 12 bases aligning to TRBD2. Matching the DNA end better, TRBJ2-7 makes the J call doubtful. The germline V gene encodes CDR1 SGHNT and CDR2 YYREEE (reference sequence). This CDR3 region has 15 residues. The CDR3 DNA is TGTGCCAGCAGCTTGGCCGCTAGCGGGAGGGGCGAGCAGTACTTC. Translation gives CASSLAASGRGEQYF.

This chain joins TRBV7-6 and TRBJ2-3, with D perhaps TRBD1 (6 bases). Trimming pared 5 bases from V and 4 bases from J, leaving 10 bases between. Germline lookup yields CDR1 SGHVS and CDR2 FNYEAQ. The CDR3 is 13 residues long. CDR3 residues: CASSRTAADTQYF. The CDR3 DNA reads TGTGCCAGCAGCCGGACAGCGGCAGATACGCAGTATTTT. The entire variable domain, with the rest obtained from reference TRBV7-6 and TRBJ2-3, is as follows: GAGVSQSPRYKVTKRGQDVALRCDPISGHVSLYWYRQALGQGPEFLTYFNYEAQQDKSGLPNDRFSAERPEGSISTLTIQRTEQRDSAMYRCASSRTAADTQYFGPGTRLTVL.

V gene TRBV5-1 combines with J gene TRBJ1-4; weak D call: TRBD1 (6 bases). Germline CDR1 and CDR2: SGHRS and YFSETQ. Trimming removed 0 bases at V and 8 bases at J, with 14 bases between. This CDR3 has 15 residues. The CDR3 sequence: CASSLAGGAGEKLFF. The CDR3 DNA reads as TGCGCCAGCAGCTTGGCCGGGGGGGCTGGCGAAAAACTGTTTTTT.

This rearrangement joins TRBV7-9 to TRBJ1-2; D is possibly TRBD1 (5 bases). V lost 1 base and J lost 2, with 8 bases in between. This CDR3 has 14 residues. In germline, CDR1 is SEHNR, CDR2 FQNEAQ (reference sequence). The CDR3 DNA sequence: TGTGCCAGCAGCTTAGGACAGTGGAACTATGGCTACACCTTC. Residues: CASSLGQWNYGYTF.

This sequence joins TRBV11-3 and TRBJ2-1; maybe TRBD1 (6 bases). The CDR3 has 12 residues. V lost 1 base to trimming and J lost 15 bases, with 13 bases between them. Germline V gene data show CDR1 as SGHNT and CDR2 as YENEEA. The CDR3 protein is CASSLGTVGGFF. CDR3 DNA: TGTGCCAGCAGCTTAGGGACAGTCGGAGGGTTCTTC.

V is TRBV10-3 and J is TRBJ1-3; no clear D. Looked up from germline, CDR1 is ENHRY and CDR2 is SYGVKD. Deletions cut 6 bases from V and 0 bases from J, with 6 bases between. The CDR3 is 13 amino acids. CDR3 bases: TGTGCCATCAGGAGCATCTCTGGAAACACCATATATTTT. This encodes CAIRSISGNTIYF.

The rearrangement uses TRBV29-1 and TRBJ1-2; 7 nucleotides align to TRBD1. The J segment lost 4 bases and the V segment lost 6 bases, leaving 8 bases of the junction unmatched. CDR3 length equals 13 residues. Germline V gene data show CDR1 as SQVTM and CDR2 as ANQGSEA. The CDR3: CSVSNAGGYGYTF. The DNA of the CDR3 is TGCAGCGTCAGCAATGCAGGGGGCTATGGCTACACCTTC.

The chain links TRBV4-3 to TRBJ1-2, with D unclear. This CDR3 contains 15 residues. V lost 0 bases to trimming and J lost 2 bases, with 10 bases between them. Germline CDR1 and CDR2: LGHNA and YSLEER. The CDR3, as DNA: TGCGCCAGCAGCCAAGAGCGGGGAGGAAACTATGGCTACACCTTC. Its protein is CASSQERGGNYGYTF.

The chain employs TRBV7-5 and TRBJ2-1; the table's TRBD2 call for D was not verified on the DNA. TRBV7-5 is given as a pseudogene. The CDR3 totals 15 residues. The CDR3 DNA reads as TGTGTCAGAAGCTTAGAATCGTCCCGGTTGGATGAGCAGTTCTTC. Encoded protein: CVRSLESSRLDEQFF.

J is TRBJ2-2 and V is TRBV7-2; 9 bases align to TRBD2. This CDR3 region has 16 residues. In germline, CDR1 is SGHTA, CDR2 FQGNSA. J lost 5 bases, V lost 2 bases, and 6 bases had no gene match. The chain's CDR3 is CASSLRGTSFTGELFF. Here the CDR3 DNA reads TGTGCCAGCAGCTTACGCGGGACTAGCTTTACCGGGGAGCTGTTTTTT.

This rearrangement joins TRBV25-1 to TRBJ1-4, with 7 bases that match TRBD1. The germline CDR1 and CDR2 sequences are MGHDK and SYGVNS. The length of the CDR3 is 17 residues. Trimming removed 6 bases from V and 6 bases from J; junction bases left unmatched: 16. Here the CDR3 reads CASRPTSHRGVHEKLFF. CDR3 in DNA: TGTGCCAGCAGGCCCACCTCCCACAGGGGCGTCCATGAAAAACTGTTTTTT.

The chain employs TRBV15 and TRBJ2-7, with a weak D call TRBD1 (6 bases). Germline lookup yields CDR1 LNHNV and CDR2 YYDKDF (reference sequence). Trimming stripped 0 bases from V and 4 bases from J, with 7 bases between. CDR3 length: 13 residues. The CDR3 reads CATSRDQGYEQYF. The CDR3 nucleotides read TGTGCCACCAGCAGAGATCAGGGGTACGAGCAGTACTTC.

This sequence joins TRBV6-1 and TRBJ2-5; 8 bases agree with TRBD2. Germline loops: CDR1 MNHNS, CDR2 SASEGT. This CDR3 spans 16 amino acids. With 4 bases clipped from V and 2 bases from J, the junction kept 9 bases outside the gene matches. The CDR3 DNA is TGTGCCAGCAGTGGCTACCCCTCTAGCGGGCAAGAGACCCAGTACTTC. It translates to CASSGYPSSGQETQYF.

This clone has a handful of counts. The rearrangement uses TRBV7-9 and TRBJ1-4; D ambiguous. Trimming removed 2 bases from V and 8 bases from J, with 6 bases in between. Germline V gene sequence: CDR1 SEHNR, CDR2 FQNEAQ (reference sequence). CDR3 size: 12 residues. CDR3 sequence: CASSLYLEKLFF. Here the CDR3 DNA reads TGTGCCAGCAGCTTATATCTCGAAAAACTGTTTTTT.

This chain connects TRBV9 to TRBJ2-7, with 10 bases matching TRBD2. The J call is in doubt because the DNA end fits TRBJ2-1 better. The CDR3 runs 14 residues. CDR1 and CDR2 (germline): SGDLS, YYNGEE. The CDR3 coding sequence is TGTGCCAGCAGCTCCCTGGGACTAGCGAATGAGCAGTTCTTC. This encodes CASSSLGLANEQFF.

This clone has only one observation. This CDR3 reads CASSLGTGGNEQFF. CDR3 sequence (DNA): TGCGCCAGCAGCTTAGGGACAGGGGGCAATGAGCAGTTCTTC. The chain uses TRBV5-1 and TRBJ2-1, with TRBD1 identical over 11 bases. The trim removed 2 bases at V and 6 bases at J, leaving 1 base unmatched. Germline V gene lookup returns CDR1 SGHRS and CDR2 YFSETQ. The CDR3 contains 14 residues.

The chain combines TRBV4-1 with TRBJ2-7; perhaps TRBD1 as D (6 bases). This CDR3 is 15 amino acids long. The germline V and J ends were trimmed by 3 bases and 4 bases, with 16 bases remaining between them. Looked up from germline, CDR1 is MGHRA and CDR2 is YSYEKL. CDR3: CASSQPPRGKYEQYF. Written as DNA, the CDR3 is TGCGCCAGCAGCCAGCCCCCAAGGGGGAAGTACGAGCAGTACTTC.

V gene TRBV5-6 combines with J gene TRBJ2-1; a weak D match, TRBD2 (5 bases). Germline CDR1 SGHDT, CDR2 YYEEEE. The CDR3 length is 15 residues. The V end was cut by 4 bases, the J end by 2 bases, with 13 bases between. This CDR3 is CASSRGPSTYNEQFF. The CDR3 DNA is TGTGCCAGCAGCAGAGGTCCTAGCACCTACAATGAGCAGTTCTTC.